This TCR beta chain was obtained from a study of cytomegalovirus exposure and HLA in healthy donors. Overall study context: Among 350 to 500 genotyped donors, around 77% fell in the Caucasian-associated ancestry cluster.

Germline V gene data show CDR1 as SGHTA and CDR2 as FQGNSA. The CDR3 loop spans 16 amino acids. The V segment lost 2 bases and the J segment 5 bases; nucleotides outside the gene matches: 7. Amplification used 60 Vbeta primers and 13 Jbeta primers. Profiling relied on immunoSEQ multiplex PCR, and the TCRdb table lists in-frame clones only, not all of them. The sample holds some 150,000 clones, roughly 89% seen once. This clone has only one observation. This chain links TRBV7-2 with TRBJ2-3; 10 bases agree with TRBD2. The TCR comes from a woman between 25 and 40 years old in good health and CMV-seronegative. Sample: PBMCs. CDR3 region: CASSLYKRGGGDTQYF. The CDR3 DNA follows: TGTGCCAGCAGCTTATATAAGCGGGGGGGCGGAGATACGCAGTATTTT. Combining the CDR3 with reference TRBV7-2 and TRBJ2-3 gives the whole variable domain GAGVSQSPSNKVTEKGKDVELRCDPISGHTALYWYRQSLGQGLEFLIYFQGNSAPDKSGLPSDRFSAERTGGSVSTLTIQRTQQEDSAVYLCASSLYKRGGGDTQYFGPGTRLTVL.